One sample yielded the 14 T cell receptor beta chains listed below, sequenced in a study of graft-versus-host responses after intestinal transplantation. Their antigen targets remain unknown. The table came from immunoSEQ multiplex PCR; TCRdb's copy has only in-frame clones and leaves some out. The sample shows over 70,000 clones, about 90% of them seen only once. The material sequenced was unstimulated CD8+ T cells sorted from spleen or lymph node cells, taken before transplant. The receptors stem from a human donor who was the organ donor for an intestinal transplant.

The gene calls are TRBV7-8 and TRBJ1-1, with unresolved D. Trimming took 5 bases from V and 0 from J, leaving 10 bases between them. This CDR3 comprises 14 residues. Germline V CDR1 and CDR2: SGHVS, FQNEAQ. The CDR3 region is CASSGTRMNTEAFF. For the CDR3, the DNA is TGTGCCAGCAGCGGTACTCGTATGAACACTGAAGCTTTCTTT.

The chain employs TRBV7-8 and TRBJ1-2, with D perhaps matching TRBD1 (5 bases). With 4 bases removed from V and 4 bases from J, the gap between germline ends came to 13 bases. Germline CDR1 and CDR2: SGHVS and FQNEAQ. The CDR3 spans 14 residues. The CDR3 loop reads CASSSQDNLYGYTF. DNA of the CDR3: TGTGCCAGCAGCTCTCAGGACAACCTCTATGGCTACACCTTC. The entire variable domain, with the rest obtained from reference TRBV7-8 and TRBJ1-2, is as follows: GAGVSQSPRYKVAKRGQDVALRCDPISGHVSLFWYQQALGQGPEFLTYFQNEAQLDKSGLPSDRFFAERPEGSVSTLKIQRTQQEDSAVYLCASSSQDNLYGYTFGSGTRLTVV.

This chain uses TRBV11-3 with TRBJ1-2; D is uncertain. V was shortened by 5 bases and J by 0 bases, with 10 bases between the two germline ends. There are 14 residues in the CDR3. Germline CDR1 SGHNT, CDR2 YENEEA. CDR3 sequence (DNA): TGTGCCAGCAGCCAAGGCGGAACTAACTATGGCTACACCTTC. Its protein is CASSQGGTNYGYTF.

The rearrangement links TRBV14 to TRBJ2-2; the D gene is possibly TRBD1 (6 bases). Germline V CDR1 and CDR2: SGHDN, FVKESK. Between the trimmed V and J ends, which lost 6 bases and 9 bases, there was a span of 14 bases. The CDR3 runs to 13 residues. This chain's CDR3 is CASSTGTFRELFF. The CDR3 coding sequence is TGTGCCAGCAGTACAGGGACATTCAGGGAGCTGTTTTTT.

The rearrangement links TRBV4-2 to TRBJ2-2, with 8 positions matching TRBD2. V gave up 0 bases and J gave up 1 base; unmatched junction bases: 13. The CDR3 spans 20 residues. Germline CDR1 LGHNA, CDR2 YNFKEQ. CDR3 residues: CASSQDKRTSLLMNTGELFF. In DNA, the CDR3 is TGTGCCAGCAGCCAAGATAAGCGGACTAGCCTTCTAATGAACACCGGGGAGCTGTTTTTT.

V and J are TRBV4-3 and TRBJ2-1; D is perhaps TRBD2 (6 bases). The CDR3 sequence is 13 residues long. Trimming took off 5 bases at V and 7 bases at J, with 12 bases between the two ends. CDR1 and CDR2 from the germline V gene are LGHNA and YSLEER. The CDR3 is CASSSGTLNEQFF. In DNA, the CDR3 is TGCGCCAGCAGCTCCGGGACTTTAAATGAGCAGTTCTTC.

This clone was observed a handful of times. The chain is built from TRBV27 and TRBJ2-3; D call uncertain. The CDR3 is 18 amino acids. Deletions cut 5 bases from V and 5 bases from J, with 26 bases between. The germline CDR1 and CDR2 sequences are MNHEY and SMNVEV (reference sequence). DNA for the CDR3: TGTGCCAGCAGTCCCCAAGGCTTCGGCCGTCGACACAAAGATACGCAGTATTTT. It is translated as CASSPQGFGRRHKDTQYF.

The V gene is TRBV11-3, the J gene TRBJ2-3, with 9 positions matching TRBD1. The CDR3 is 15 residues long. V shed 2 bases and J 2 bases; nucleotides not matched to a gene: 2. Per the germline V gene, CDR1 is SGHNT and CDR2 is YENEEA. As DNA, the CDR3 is TGTGCCAGCAGCTTAAGGACAGGGGACACAGATACGCAGTATTTT. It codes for CASSLRTGDTDTQYF.

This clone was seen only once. The DNA for the CDR3 is TGTGCCAGCAGCCAAGATCTAGCGGGGATGCCTTACAATGAGCAGTTCTTC. This encodes CASSQDLAGMPYNEQFF. J is TRBJ2-1 and V is TRBV14; 9 bases agree with TRBD2. With V trimmed by 0 bases and J by 4 bases, 7 bases remained unmatched. This CDR3 is built from 17 residues. The germline gives CDR1 SGHDN, CDR2 FVKESK.

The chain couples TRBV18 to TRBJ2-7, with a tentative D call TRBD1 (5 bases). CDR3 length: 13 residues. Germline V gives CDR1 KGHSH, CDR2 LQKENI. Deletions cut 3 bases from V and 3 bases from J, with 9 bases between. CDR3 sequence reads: CASSPGRDYEQYV. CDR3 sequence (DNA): TGTGCCAGCTCACCGGGCAGGGACTACGAGCAGTACGTC.

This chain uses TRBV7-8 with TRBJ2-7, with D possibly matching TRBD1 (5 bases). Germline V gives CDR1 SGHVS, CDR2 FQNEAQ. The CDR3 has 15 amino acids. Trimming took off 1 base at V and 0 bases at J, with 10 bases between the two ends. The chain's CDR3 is CASSLGAGNSYEQYV. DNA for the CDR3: TGTGCCAGCAGCTTAGGGGCAGGGAACTCCTACGAGCAGTACGTC.

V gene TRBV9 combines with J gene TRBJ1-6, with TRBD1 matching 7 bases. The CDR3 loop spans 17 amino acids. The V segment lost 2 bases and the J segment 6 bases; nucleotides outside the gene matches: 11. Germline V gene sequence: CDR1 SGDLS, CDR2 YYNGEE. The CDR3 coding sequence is TGTGCCAGCAGCGTTCAGCGCAACAGGGGTGGTAATTCACCCCTCCACTTT. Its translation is CASSVQRNRGGNSPLHF.

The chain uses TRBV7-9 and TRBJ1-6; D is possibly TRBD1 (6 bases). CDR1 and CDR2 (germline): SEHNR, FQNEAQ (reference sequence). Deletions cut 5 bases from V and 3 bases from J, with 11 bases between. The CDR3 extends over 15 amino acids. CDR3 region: CASSPPGVYNSPLHF. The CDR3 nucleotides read TGTGCCAGCAGCCCCCCAGGGGTCTATAATTCACCCCTCCACTTT.

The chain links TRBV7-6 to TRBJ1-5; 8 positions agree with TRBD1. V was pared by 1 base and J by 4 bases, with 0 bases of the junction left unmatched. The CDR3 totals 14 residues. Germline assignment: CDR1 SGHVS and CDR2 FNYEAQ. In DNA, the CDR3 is TGTGCCAGCAGCTTAGGACAGGGGAATCAGCCCCAGCATTTT. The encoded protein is CASSLGQGNQPQHF.